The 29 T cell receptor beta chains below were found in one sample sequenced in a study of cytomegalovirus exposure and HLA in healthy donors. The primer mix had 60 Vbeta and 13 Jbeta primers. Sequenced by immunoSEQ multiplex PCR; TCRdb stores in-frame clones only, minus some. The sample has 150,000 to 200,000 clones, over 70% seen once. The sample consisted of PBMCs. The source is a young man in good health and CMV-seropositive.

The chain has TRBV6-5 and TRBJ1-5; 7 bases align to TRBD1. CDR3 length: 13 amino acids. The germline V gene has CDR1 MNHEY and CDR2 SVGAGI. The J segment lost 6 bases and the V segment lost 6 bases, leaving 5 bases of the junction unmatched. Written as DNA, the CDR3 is TGTGCCAGCAGCGAACAGGGGACTCAGCCCCAGCATTTT. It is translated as CASSEQGTQPQHF.

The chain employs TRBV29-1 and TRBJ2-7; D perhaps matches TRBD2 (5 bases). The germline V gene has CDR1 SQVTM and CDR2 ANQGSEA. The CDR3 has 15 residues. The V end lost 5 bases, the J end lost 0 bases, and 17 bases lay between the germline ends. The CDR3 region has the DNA TGCAGCGTTTCTCGTCCCGGGATCAACTCCTACGAGCAGTACTTC. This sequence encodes CSVSRPGINSYEQYF.

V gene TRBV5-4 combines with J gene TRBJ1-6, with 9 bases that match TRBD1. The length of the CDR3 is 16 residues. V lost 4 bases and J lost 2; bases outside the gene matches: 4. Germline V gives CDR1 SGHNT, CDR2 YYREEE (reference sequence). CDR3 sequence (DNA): TGTGCCAGCAGCCAGACAGGGGGTGCCTATAATTCACCCCTCCACTTT. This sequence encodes CASSQTGGAYNSPLHF.

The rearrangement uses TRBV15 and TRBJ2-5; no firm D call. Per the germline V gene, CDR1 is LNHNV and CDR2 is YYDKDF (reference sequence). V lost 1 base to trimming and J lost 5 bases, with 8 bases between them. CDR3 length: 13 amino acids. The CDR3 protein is CATSRGPLETQYF. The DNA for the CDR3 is TGTGCCACCAGCAGAGGGCCTTTGGAGACCCAGTACTTC. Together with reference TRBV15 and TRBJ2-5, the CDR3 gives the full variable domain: DAMVIQNPRYQVTQFGKPVTLSCSQTLNHNVMYWYQQKSSQAPKLLFHYYDKDFNNEADTPDNFQSRRPNTSFCFLDIRSPGLGDTAMYLCATSRGPLETQYFGPGTRLLVL.

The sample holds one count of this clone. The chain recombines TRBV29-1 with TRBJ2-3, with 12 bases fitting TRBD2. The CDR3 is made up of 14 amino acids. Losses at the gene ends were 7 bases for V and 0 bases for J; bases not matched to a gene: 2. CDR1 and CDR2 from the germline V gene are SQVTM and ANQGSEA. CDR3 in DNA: TGCAGCGCCGGACTAGCGGGGAGCACAGATACGCAGTATTTT. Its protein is CSAGLAGSTDTQYF.

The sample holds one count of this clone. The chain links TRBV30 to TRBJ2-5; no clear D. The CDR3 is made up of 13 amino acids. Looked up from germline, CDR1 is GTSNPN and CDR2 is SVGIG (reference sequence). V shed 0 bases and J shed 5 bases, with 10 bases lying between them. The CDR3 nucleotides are TGTGCCTGGAGTGTACACAGTCGGGAGACCCAGTACTTC. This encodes CAWSVHSRETQYF.

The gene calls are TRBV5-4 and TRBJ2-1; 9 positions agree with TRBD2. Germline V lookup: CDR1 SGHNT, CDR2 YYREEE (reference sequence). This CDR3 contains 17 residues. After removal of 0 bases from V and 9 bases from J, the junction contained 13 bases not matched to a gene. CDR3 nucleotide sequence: TGTGCCAGCAGCTTGGGGGGAAGCGGGGGGCCCACGGGTGAGCAGTTCTTC. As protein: CASSLGGSGGPTGEQFF.

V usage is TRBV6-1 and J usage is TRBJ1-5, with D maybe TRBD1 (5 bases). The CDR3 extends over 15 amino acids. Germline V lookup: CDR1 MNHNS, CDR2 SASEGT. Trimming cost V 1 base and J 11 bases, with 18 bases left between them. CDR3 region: CASSEVGDGTWAQHF. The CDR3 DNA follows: TGTGCCAGCAGTGAAGTGGGGGACGGGACTTGGGCCCAGCATTTT.

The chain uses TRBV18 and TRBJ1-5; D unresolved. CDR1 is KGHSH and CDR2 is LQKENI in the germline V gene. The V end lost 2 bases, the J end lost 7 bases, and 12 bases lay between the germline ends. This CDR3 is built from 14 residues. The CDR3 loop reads CASSPGQVEQPQHF. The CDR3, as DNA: TGTGCCAGCTCACCAGGCCAGGTCGAACAGCCCCAGCATTTT.

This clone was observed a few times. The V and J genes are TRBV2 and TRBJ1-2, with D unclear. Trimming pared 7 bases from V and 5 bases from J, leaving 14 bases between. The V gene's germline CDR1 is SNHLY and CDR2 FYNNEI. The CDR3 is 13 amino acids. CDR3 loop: CASNDARAYGYTF. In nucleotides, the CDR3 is TGTGCCAGCAATGACGCGAGGGCTTATGGCTACACCTTC.

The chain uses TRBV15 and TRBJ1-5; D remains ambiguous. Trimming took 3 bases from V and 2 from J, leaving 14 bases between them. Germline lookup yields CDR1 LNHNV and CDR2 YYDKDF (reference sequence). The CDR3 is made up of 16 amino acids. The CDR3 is CATSRGDLRRNQPQHF. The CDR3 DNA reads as TGTGCCACCAGCAGGGGAGACCTGAGGCGCAATCAGCCCCAGCATTTT. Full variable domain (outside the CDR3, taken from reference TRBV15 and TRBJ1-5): DAMVIQNPRYQVTQFGKPVTLSCSQTLNHNVMYWYQQKSSQAPKLLFHYYDKDFNNEADTPDNFQSRRPNTSFCFLDIRSPGLGDTAMYLCATSRGDLRRNQPQHFGDGTRLSIL.

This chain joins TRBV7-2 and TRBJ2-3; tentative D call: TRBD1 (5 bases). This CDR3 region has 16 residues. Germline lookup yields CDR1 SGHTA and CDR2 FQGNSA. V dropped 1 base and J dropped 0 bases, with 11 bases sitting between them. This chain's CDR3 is CASSLVTDSSTDTQYF. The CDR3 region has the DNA TGTGCCAGCAGCTTAGTTACCGACAGCAGCACAGATACGCAGTATTTT.

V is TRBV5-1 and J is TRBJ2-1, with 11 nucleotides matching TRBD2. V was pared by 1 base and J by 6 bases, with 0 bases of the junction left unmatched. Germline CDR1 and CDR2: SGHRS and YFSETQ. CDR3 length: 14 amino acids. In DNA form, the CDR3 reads TGCGCCAGCAGCTTGACTAGCGGGAGCAATGAGCAGTTCTTC. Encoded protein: CASSLTSGSNEQFF.

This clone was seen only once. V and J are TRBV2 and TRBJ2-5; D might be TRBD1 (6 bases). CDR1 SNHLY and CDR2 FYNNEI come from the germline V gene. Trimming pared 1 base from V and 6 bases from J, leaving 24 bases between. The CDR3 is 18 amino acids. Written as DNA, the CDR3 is TGTGCCAGCAGTGAAGGCGAGGGGTCAGGGGAGTCGGTGAAGACCCAGTACTTC. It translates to CASSEGEGSGESVKTQYF.

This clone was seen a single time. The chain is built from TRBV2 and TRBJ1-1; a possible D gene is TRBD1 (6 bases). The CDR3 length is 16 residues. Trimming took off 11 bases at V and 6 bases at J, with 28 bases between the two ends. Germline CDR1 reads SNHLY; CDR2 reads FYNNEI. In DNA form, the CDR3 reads TGTGCCGAAGCAAGTAGGGCCGCAGGGGTGGTCCCTGAAGCTTTCTTT. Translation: CAEASRAAGVVPEAFF.

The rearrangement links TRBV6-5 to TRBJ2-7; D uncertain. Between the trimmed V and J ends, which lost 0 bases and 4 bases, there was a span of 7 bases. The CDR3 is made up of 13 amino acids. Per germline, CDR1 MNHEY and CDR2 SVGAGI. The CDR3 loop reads CASSYSIGYEQYF. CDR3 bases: TGTGCCAGCAGTTACTCTATCGGTTACGAGCAGTACTTC.

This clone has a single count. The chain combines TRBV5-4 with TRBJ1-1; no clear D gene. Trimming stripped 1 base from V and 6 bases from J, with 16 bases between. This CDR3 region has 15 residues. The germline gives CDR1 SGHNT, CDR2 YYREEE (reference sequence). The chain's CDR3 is CASSLRLFSEAEAFF. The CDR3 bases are TGTGCCAGCAGCTTGCGTCTCTTCTCTGAGGCTGAAGCTTTCTTT.

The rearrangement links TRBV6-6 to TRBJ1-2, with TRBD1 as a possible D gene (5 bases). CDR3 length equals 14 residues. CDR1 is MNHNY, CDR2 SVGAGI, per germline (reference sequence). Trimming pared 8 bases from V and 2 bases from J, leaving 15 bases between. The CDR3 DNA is TGTGCCAGCGTTCGCGGAGGGGAGAACTATGGCTACACCTTC. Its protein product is CASVRGGENYGYTF.

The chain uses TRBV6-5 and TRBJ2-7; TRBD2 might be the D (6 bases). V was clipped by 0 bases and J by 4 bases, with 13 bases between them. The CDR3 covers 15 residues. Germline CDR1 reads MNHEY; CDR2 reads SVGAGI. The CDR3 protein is CASSYSSSAGYEQYF. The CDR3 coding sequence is TGTGCCAGCAGTTACTCGAGTAGCGCGGGGTACGAGCAGTACTTC.

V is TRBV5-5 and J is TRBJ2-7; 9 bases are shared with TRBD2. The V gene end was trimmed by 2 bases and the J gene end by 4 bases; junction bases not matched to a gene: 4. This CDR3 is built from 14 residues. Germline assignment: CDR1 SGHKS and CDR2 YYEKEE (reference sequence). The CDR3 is CASSFSSGDYEQYF. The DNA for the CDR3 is TGTGCCAGCAGCTTCTCTAGCGGGGATTACGAGCAGTACTTC.

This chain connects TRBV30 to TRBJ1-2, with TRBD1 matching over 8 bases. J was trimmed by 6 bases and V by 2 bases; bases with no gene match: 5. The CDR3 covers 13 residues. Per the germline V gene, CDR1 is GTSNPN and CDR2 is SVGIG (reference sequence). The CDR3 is CAWSIGQGDGYTF. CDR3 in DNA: TGTGCCTGGAGTATTGGACAGGGAGATGGCTACACCTTC.

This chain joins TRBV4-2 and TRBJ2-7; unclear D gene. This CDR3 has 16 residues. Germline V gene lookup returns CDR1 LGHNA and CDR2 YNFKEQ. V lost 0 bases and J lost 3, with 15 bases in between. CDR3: CASSQDRLGSGYEQYF. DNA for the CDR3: TGTGCCAGCAGCCAAGATCGTCTAGGTTCGGGCTACGAGCAGTACTTC.

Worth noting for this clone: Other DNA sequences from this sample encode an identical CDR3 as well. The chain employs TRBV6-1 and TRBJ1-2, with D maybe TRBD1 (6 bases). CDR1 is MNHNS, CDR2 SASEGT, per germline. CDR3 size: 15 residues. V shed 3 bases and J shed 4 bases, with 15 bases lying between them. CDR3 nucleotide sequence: TGTGCCAGCAGTGACGGGCAAGGGGGGGGCTATGGCTACACCTTC. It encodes CASSDGQGGGYGYTF.

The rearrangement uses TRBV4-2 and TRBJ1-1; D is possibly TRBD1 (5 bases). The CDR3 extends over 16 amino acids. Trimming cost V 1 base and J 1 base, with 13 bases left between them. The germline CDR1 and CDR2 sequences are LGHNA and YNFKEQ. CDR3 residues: CASSQVGGGKNTEAFF. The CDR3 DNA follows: TGTGCCAGCAGCCAAGTTGGGGGGGGGAAGAACACTGAAGCTTTCTTT.

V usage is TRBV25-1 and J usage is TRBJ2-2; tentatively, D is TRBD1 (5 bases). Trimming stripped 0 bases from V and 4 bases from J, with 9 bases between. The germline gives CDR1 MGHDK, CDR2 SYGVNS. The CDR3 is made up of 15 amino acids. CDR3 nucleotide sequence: TGTGCCAGCAGTGAATATGACAGACTCACCGGGGAGCTGTTTTTT. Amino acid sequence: CASSEYDRLTGELFF.

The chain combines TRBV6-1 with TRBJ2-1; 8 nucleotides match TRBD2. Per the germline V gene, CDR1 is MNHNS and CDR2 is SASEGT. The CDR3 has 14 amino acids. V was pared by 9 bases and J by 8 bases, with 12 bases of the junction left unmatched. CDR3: CASIPGLGSDEQFF. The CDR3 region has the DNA TGTGCCAGTATCCCGGGACTAGGGTCCGATGAGCAGTTCTTC.

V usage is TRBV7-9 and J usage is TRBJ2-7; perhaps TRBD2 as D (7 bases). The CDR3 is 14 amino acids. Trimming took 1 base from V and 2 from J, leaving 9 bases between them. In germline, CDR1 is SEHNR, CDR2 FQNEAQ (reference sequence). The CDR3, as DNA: TGTGCCAGCAGCTTAGAGGGGGGGCCCTACGAGCAGTACTTC. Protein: CASSLEGGPYEQYF.

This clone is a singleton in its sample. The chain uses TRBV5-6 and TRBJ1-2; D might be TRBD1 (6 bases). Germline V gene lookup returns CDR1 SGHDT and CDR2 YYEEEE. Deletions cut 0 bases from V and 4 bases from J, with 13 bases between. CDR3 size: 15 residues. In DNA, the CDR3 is TGTGCCAGCAGCTTGGCCCTACAGGGTCCCTATGGCTACACCTTC. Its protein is CASSLALQGPYGYTF.

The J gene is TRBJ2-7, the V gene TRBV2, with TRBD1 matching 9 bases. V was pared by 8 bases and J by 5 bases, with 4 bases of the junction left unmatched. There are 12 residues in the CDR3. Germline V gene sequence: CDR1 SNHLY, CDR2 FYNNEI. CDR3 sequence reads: CASGTGRHEQYF. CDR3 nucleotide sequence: TGTGCCAGCGGGACAGGGAGGCACGAGCAGTACTTC.